The sequence of this TCR beta chain was determined in a study of chemoradiotherapy in HPV16-positive cancers (dated 2022 in TCRdb). Describing the broader study: Candidate HPV-specific T-cell clones and common TCR motifs were defined by functional T-cell assays performed on cells from a couple of HPV16-positive patients. TCR repertoires from around 80 patients with HPV-related cancers were then used to track the candidate HPV-specific TCRs and motifs. The study set out to ask whether T-cell immunity against the HPV oncoproteins E6 and E7 changes over the course of chemoradiotherapy and whether that immunity affects survival.

A note on this clone: What this receptor recognizes is not known. No base quality values were provided; no much bigger clone lies one nucleotide off.

The paper as a whole reports these results and caveats: In HPV16-positive patients, expansion of HPV-responsive T cells during chemoradiotherapy was found to be associated with improved recurrence-free survival. Expansion of candidate HPV-specific clones and E7-related TCR motifs was observed in the tumor microenvironment during treatment, whereas no such expansion was observed for non-HPV-specific T cells. The functional definition of HPV-specific T cells was derived from only two HPV16-positive patients, and the survival association was reported for HPV16-positive patients.

Library preparation employed the immunoSEQ multiplex PCR assay. The table was pulled from immuneACCESS by TCRdb, which kept in-frame rearrangements only. Such tables lose some clones; where checked, under half of the loss comes from unresolved V genes, and the rest has no known cause. The sample includes 30,000 to 40,000 clones, with roughly 90% observed a single time. 3% to 4.5% of the sample is held by the ten biggest clonotypes. The junction carries 13 bases between V and J, which are trimmed by 4 bases and 3 bases respectively. As encoded in the germline V gene, CDR1 is SGHRS while CDR2 is YFSETQ. The CDR3 starts with the cysteine, ends with the phenylalanine, and has 15 residues. Left in the record is the CDR3 DNA by itself, 45 bases read in frame from the first base. Repertoires were sampled repeatedly over the course of chemoradiotherapy, so clonal expansion could be followed in the tumor microenvironment.

This TCR came from a human donor with HPV-associated anogenital cancer. The starting material was blood, obtained from a patient who underwent chemoradiotherapy. This receptor chain uses TRBV5-1 and TRBJ1-4; the best D guess is TRBD1, with 5 bases matching. Here is the DNA: TGCGCCAGCAGCCCCGGGGTGGGACCTAATGAAAAACTGTTTTTT. This gives the protein CASSPGVGPNEKLFF. This CDR3, with the reference TRBV5-1 and TRBJ1-4 proteins standing in past its ends, gives the full variable domain KAGVTQTPRYLIKTRGQQVTLSCSPISGHRSVSWYQQTPGQGLQFLFEYFSETQRNKGNFPGRFSGRQFSNSRSEMNVSTLELGDSALYLCASSPGVGPNEKLFFGSGTQLSVL.